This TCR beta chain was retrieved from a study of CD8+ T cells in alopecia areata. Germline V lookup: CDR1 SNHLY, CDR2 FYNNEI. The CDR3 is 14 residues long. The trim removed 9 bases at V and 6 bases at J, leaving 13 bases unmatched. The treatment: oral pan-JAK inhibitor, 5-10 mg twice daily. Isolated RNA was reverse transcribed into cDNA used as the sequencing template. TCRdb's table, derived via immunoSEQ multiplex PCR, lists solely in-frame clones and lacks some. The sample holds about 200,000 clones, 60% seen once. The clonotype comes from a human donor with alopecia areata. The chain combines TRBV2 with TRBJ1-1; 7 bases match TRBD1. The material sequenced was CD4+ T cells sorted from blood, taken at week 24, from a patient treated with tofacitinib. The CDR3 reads CARTGTVPDAEAFF. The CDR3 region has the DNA TGTGCCAGAACCGGGACAGTTCCCGATGCTGAAGCTTTCTTT.